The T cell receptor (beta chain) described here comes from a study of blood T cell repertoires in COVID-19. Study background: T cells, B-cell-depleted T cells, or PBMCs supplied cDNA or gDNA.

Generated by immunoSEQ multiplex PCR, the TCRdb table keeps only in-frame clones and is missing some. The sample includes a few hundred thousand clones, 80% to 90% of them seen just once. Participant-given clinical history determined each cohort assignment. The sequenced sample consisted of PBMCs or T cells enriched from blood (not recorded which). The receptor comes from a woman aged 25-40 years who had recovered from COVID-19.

The CDR3: CATSRENFMNTEAFF. DNA of the CDR3: TGTGCCACCAGCAGAGAAAACTTCATGAACACTGAAGCTTTCTTT. The chain carries TRBV15 and TRBJ1-1, with unresolved D. Germline-derived CDR1 and CDR2 are LNHNV and YYDKDF (reference sequence). The CDR3 loop spans 15 amino acids. V lost 0 bases to trimming and J lost 0 bases, with 8 bases between them.